This TCR beta chain originates from a study of blood T cell repertoires in COVID-19. With 3 bases clipped from V and 5 bases from J, the junction kept 1 base outside the gene matches. Germline-derived CDR1 and CDR2 are SEHNR and FQNEAQ (reference sequence). This CDR3 is 14 amino acids long. All recovered Cohort 3 donors got two negative PCRs, got clearance, or saw symptom resolution. Only in-frame clones appear in the TCRdb table, and some are missing; sequencing was by immunoSEQ multiplex PCR. The table has roughly 290,000 clones, 70% to 90% seen once. Sequencing was carried out using PBMCs or T cells enriched from blood (not recorded which). This TCR was recovered from a man younger than 40 who had recovered from COVID-19. The V gene is TRBV7-9, the J gene TRBJ1-4; 9 bases fit TRBD1. This chain's CDR3 is CASSFDRGNEKLFF. The CDR3 DNA reads as TGTGCCAGCAGCTTTGACAGGGGGAATGAAAAACTGTTTTTT.